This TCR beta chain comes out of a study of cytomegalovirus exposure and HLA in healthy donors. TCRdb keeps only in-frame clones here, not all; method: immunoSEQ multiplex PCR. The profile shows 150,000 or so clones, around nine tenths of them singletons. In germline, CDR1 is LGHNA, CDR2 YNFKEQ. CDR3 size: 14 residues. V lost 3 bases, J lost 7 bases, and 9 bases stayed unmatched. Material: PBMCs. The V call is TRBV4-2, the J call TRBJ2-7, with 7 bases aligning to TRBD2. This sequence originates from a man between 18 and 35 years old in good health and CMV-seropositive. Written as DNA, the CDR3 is TGTGCCAGCAGCCATCCTAAGGGAGGGCGGGAGCAGTACTTC. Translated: CASSHPKGGREQYF.